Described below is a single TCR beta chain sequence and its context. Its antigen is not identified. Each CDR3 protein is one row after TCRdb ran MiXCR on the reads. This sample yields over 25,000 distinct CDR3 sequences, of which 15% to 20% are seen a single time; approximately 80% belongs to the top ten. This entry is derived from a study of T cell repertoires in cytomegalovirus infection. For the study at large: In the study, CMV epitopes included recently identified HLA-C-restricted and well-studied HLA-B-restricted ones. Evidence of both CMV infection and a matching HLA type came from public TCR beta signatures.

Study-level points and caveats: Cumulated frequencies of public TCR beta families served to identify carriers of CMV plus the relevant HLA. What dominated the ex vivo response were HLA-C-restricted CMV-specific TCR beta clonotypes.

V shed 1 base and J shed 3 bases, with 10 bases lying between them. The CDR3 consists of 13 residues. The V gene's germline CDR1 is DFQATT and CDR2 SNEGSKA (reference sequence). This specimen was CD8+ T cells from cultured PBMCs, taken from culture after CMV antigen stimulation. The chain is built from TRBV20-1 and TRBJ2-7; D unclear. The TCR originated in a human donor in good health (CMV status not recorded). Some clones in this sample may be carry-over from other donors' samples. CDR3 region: CSARAASRYEQYF. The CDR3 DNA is TGCAGTGCTAGAGCAGCATCCCGCTACGAGCAGTACTTC.